This T cell receptor (beta chain) was observed in a study of early T cells in non-severe SARS-CoV-2 infection. Background on the study: Sequencing targeted bulk RNA from unsorted whole blood, leaving chains unpaired.

V was pared by 5 bases and J by 6 bases, with 12 bases of the junction left unmatched. Germline V gene data show CDR1 as SGHTS and CDR2 as YDEGEE. There are 15 residues in the CDR3. This clonotype appeared a single time. Attachment of unique molecular identifiers was made to individual cDNA molecules. TCRdb ran MiXCR on the 5' RACE reads and lists one entry per CDR3 protein. The sample carries tens of thousands of distinct CDR3 sequences, approximately 6.2% recorded once. The rearrangement uses TRBV5-8 and TRBJ2-7; 9 bases match TRBD1. This TCR came from an adult who was a healthcare worker with PCR-confirmed SARS-CoV-2 infection or an uninfected control (not recorded which). Source material: whole blood. The CDR3 nucleotides read TGTGCCAGCAGTCCGTGGGGGACAGGGCGTTCCGAGCAGTACTTC. Residues: CASSPWGTGRSEQYF.